The 20 T cell receptor beta chains below all came from one sample that was sequenced in a study of T cells expressing NK-cell markers. TCRdb processed the 5' RACE reads again and assigns one entry to each CDR3 protein, with no DNA. This listing includes 500,000 to 700,000 distinct CDR3 sequences. Source material: blood T cells: a sorted CD56 or NKG2C T cell subset, CD4+ or CD8+ T cells, or bulk PBMC T cells (not recorded which). These receptors all stem from a man between 18 and 35 years old in good health.

The CDR3 is CASSFYSSTGGTQYF. The V gene is TRBV6-2 or TRBV6-3, the J gene TRBJ2-5; TCRdb's assignment of TRBD1 cannot be checked, as there is no DNA. The CDR3 spans 15 residues. Germline CDR1 and CDR2: MNHEY and SVGEGT.

The chain is built from TRBV7-2 and TRBJ2-7; TCRdb lists TRBD1, though no DNA is available to test this call. This CDR3 has 15 residues. CDR1 SGHTA and CDR2 FQGNSA come from the germline V gene. The CDR3 loop is CASTASGDGRYEQYF.

This chain connects TRBV7-8 to TRBJ2-2; TCRdb names TRBD1, which stays unverified in the absence of DNA. CDR1 is SGHVS and CDR2 is FQNEAQ in the germline V gene. The CDR3 extends over 15 amino acids. The CDR3: CASSLVGGEAGELFF.

This chain links TRBV28 with TRBJ2-7; the TCRdb call, TRBD1, lacks DNA for checking. This CDR3 is 15 amino acids long. Germline V lookup: CDR1 MDHEN, CDR2 SYDVKM. This CDR3 reads CASSLSGLGGYEQYF. Using reference TRBV28 and TRBJ2-7 for the parts outside the CDR3, the full variable domain is DVKVTQSSRYLVKRTGEKVFLECVQDMDHENMFWYRQDPGLGLRLIYFSYDVKMKEKGDIPEGYSVSREKKERFSLILESASTNQTSMYLCASSLSGLGGYEQYFGPGTRLTVT.

The genes are TRBV12-3 or TRBV12-4 and TRBJ2-3; TCRdb names TRBD2, which stays unverified in the absence of DNA. The CDR3 spans 13 residues. The CDR3 reads CASSRDQTDTQYF.

The chain couples TRBV29-1 to TRBJ2-2; TCRdb names TRBD2, which stays unverified in the absence of DNA. Germline loops: CDR1 SQVTM, CDR2 ANQGSEA. The CDR3 contains 14 residues. Here the CDR3 reads CSVSQRGGTGELFF.

The V gene is TRBV27, the J gene TRBJ2-1; TCRdb names TRBD1, which stays unverified in the absence of DNA. CDR1 MNHEY and CDR2 SMNVEV come from the germline V gene (reference sequence). CDR3 length: 16 amino acids. The CDR3 protein is CASSLSRGTGLNEQFF.

This chain connects TRBV7-6 to TRBJ1-6; TCRdb names TRBD1, which stays unverified in the absence of DNA. The CDR3 runs 15 residues. From germline, CDR1 is SGHVS and CDR2 FNYEAQ. CDR3 residues: CASSGDRGQESPLHF.

This sequence joins TRBV20-1 and TRBJ2-1; TCRdb lists TRBD2, though no DNA is available to test this call. Germline V lookup: CDR1 DFQATT, CDR2 SNEGSKA (reference sequence). The CDR3 has 15 residues. This CDR3 reads CSAEGLAGSYNEQFF.

The genes are TRBV12-3 or TRBV12-4 and TRBJ2-5; no DNA is available, so the TRBD2 call from TCRdb remains unchecked. The CDR3 sequence is 15 residues long. CDR3 sequence: CASRKLAGGEETQYF.

The gene calls are TRBV12-3 or TRBV12-4 and TRBJ2-2; TCRdb designates TRBD1, a call that cannot be tested without DNA. The CDR3 runs to 13 residues. The CDR3 protein is CASRGTGVVELFF.

The chain is built from TRBV7-9 and TRBJ2-1; the D call from TCRdb, TRBD2, cannot be confirmed without DNA. Germline V gene lookup returns CDR1 SEHNR and CDR2 FQNEAQ (reference sequence). The CDR3 extends over 15 amino acids. CDR3 residues: CASSLPPSGIYEQFF.

The chain links TRBV7-9 to TRBJ1-6; TCRdb proposes TRBD1, but this gene call is untestable without DNA. This CDR3 region has 15 residues. Looked up from germline, CDR1 is SEHNR and CDR2 is FQNEAQ (reference sequence). CDR3 sequence reads: CASSARTGHNSPLHF.

The chain employs TRBV10-1 and TRBJ2-1. The length of the CDR3 is 13 residues. The germline V gene encodes CDR1 WNHNN and CDR2 SYGVQD (reference sequence). CDR3 sequence reads: CASSESEYNEQFF.

This sequence joins TRBV6-5 and TRBJ2-2; the D call of TRBD2 rests on TCRdb alone, since no DNA is present to check it. The CDR3 contains 15 residues. The germline V gene encodes CDR1 MNHEY and CDR2 SVGAGI. The CDR3 loop is CASSPGTPGTGELFF.

V gene TRBV12-3 or TRBV12-4 combines with J gene TRBJ1-2; TCRdb's D gene call, TRBD1, goes unchecked for lack of DNA. The CDR3 spans 12 residues. Here the CDR3 reads CASRGTDNGYTF.

V gene TRBV12-3 or TRBV12-4 combines with J gene TRBJ2-2; the D call from TCRdb, TRBD1, cannot be confirmed without DNA. The CDR3 runs 16 residues. The CDR3 loop is CASSLPLGRGTGELFF.

The genes are TRBV10-3 and TRBJ2-1; the D call from TCRdb, TRBD1, cannot be confirmed without DNA. This CDR3 has 16 residues. The germline V gene has CDR1 ENHRY and CDR2 SYGVKD. CDR3 in amino acids: CAISDSRDKVLNEQFF.

The chain carries TRBV7-8 and TRBJ1-3. The length of the CDR3 is 18 residues. Germline V gene data show CDR1 as SGHVS and CDR2 as FQNEAQ. Here the CDR3 reads CASSLRTPNRPSGNTIYF.

The chain has TRBV28 and TRBJ2-3; TCRdb picks TRBD2, but there is no DNA to check that call. Germline V lookup: CDR1 MDHEN, CDR2 SYDVKM. The CDR3 has 16 residues. CDR3 loop: CAIPQPSGTDTDTQYF.